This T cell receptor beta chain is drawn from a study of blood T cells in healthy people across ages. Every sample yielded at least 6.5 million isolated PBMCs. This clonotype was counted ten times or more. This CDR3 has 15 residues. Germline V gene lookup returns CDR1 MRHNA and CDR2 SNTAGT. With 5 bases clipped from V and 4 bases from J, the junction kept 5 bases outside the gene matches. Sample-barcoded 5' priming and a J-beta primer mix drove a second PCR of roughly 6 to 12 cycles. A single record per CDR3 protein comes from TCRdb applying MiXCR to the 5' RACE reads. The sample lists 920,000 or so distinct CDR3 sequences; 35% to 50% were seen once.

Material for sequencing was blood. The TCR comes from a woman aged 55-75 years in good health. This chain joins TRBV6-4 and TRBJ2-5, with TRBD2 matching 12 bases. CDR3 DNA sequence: TGTGCCAGCAGTCCGGGACTAGCGGGTTTAGAGACCCAGTACTTC. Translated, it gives CASSPGLAGLETQYF.